A selection of T cell receptor beta chains follows, all from one sample in a study of blood T cells in healthy people across ages. Each CDR3 protein gets one entry after TCRdb re-called the 5' RACE reads with MiXCR. This sample has around 800,000 distinct CDR3 sequences, with about 62% found just once. The sequenced material came from blood. Receptor source: a man aged 30 to 45 in good health. Each CDR3 is given with its conserved first and last residue. D genes are given only for firm matches. Rows give clone size only sometimes, using once, few, many, or a class for an expanded clone.

cdr3_length: 13; j_call: TRBJ1-6; d_call: .; clone_size: few; v_call: TRBV10-3; cdr3_nt: TGTGCCTCACGACAAGACTATAATTCACCCCTCCACTTT; cdr3_aa: CASRQDYNSPLHF
cdr3_length: 13; j_call: TRBJ1-2; d_call: TRBD1; clone_size: .; v_call: TRBV7-3; cdr3_nt: TGTGCCAGCAGCTACTCTCGAGGACAGGACTACACCTTC; cdr3_aa: CASSYSRGQDYTF
cdr3_length: 12; j_call: TRBJ1-2; d_call: TRBD1; clone_size: .; v_call: TRBV20-1; cdr3_nt: TGCAGTGCTCCGGGACAGAACTATGGCTACACCTTC; cdr3_aa: CSAPGQNYGYTF
cdr3_length: 14; j_call: TRBJ2-5; d_call: TRBD2; clone_size: .; v_call: TRBV7-2; cdr3_nt: TGTGCCAGCAGCTTCCAGCGGGGGCCAGAGACCCAGTACTTC; cdr3_aa: CASSFQRGPETQYF
cdr3_length: 16; j_call: TRBJ2-1; d_call: TRBD1; clone_size: .; v_call: TRBV18; cdr3_nt: TGTGCCAGCTCACCACCGGTGGGACAGGGAAGCGATGAGCAGTTCTTC; cdr3_aa: CASSPPVGQGSDEQFF
cdr3_length: 13; j_call: TRBJ1-5; d_call: .; clone_size: once; v_call: TRBV6-5; cdr3_nt: TGTGCCAGCAGTTCGCAGGGGTATCGGCCCCAGCATTTT; cdr3_aa: CASSSQGYRPQHF
cdr3_length: 14; j_call: TRBJ2-3; d_call: .; clone_size: .; v_call: TRBV7-2; cdr3_nt: TGTGCCAGCAGCTTAGCCCTAGTAATAGATACGCAGTATTTT; cdr3_aa: CASSLALVIDTQYF
cdr3_length: 13; j_call: TRBJ1-1; d_call: .; clone_size: .; v_call: TRBV11-1; cdr3_nt: TGTGCCGGCAGTGAAGGAGTAAACACTGAAGCTTTCTTT; cdr3_aa: CAGSEGVNTEAFF
cdr3_length: 18; j_call: TRBJ1-6; d_call: TRBD1; clone_size: once; v_call: TRBV7-2; cdr3_nt: TGTGCCAGCAGCACCAAAGCCCCGAGACAGGGTCATAATTCACCCCTCCACTTT; cdr3_aa: CASSTKAPRQGHNSPLHF
cdr3_length: 17; j_call: TRBJ2-1; d_call: TRBD2; clone_size: .; v_call: TRBV7-3; cdr3_nt: TGTGCCAGCAGCACCTCACTAGCGTTCGGCTCCTACAATGAGCAGTTCTTC; cdr3_aa: CASSTSLAFGSYNEQFF
cdr3_length: 14; j_call: TRBJ2-3; d_call: .; clone_size: many; v_call: TRBV4-2; cdr3_nt: TGTGCCAGCAGCCAGGGGCGCGGGGCAGATACGCAGTATTTT; cdr3_aa: CASSQGRGADTQYF
cdr3_length: 12; j_call: TRBJ2-1; d_call: .; clone_size: .; v_call: TRBV7-9; cdr3_nt: TGTGCCTCTACACGGGACGTCGGGGAGCAGTTCTTC; cdr3_aa: CASTRDVGEQFF
cdr3_length: 13; j_call: TRBJ2-7; d_call: .; clone_size: .; v_call: TRBV6-2/TRBV6-3; cdr3_nt: TGTGCCAGCAACCCGGGGCCGGGGAACGAGCAGTACTTC; cdr3_aa: CASNPGPGNEQYF
cdr3_length: 10; j_call: TRBJ2-5; d_call: .; clone_size: .; v_call: TRBV20-1; cdr3_nt: TGCAGTGCTGAGAGGGAGACCCAGTACTTC; cdr3_aa: CSAERETQYF
cdr3_length: 14; j_call: TRBJ2-7; d_call: TRBD1; clone_size: few; v_call: TRBV2; cdr3_nt: TGTGCCAGCAGGCCGGGACAGCTCTCCTACGAGCAGTACTTC; cdr3_aa: CASRPGQLSYEQYF